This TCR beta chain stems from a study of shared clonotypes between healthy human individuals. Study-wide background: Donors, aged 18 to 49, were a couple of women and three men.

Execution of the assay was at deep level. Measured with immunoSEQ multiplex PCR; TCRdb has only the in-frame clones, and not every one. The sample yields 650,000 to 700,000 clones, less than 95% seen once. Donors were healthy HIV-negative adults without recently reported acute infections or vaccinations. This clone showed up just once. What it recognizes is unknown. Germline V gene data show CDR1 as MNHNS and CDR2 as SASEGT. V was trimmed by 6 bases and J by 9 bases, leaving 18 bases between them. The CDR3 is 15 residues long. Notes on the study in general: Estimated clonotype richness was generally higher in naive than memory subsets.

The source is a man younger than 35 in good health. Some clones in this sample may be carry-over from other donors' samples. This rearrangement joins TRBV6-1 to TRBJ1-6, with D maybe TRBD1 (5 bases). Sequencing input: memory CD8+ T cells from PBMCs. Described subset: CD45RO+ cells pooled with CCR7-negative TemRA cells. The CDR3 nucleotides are TGTGCCAGCAGCGAAACAGGCTTCGGGGTTTCACCCCTCCACTTT. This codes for CASSETGFGVSPLHF.